This TCR beta chain was sequenced during a study of cytomegalovirus exposure and HLA in healthy donors. Across the whole study: A prior study identified roughly 110 million unique TCR beta sequences from 200 million or so T cells.

Primers for the PCR totalled 60 Vbeta and 13 Jbeta. Sequencing used immunoSEQ multiplex PCR; TCRdb keeps in-frame clones, though not all of them. The profile shows just over 150,000 clones, approximately 85% of them singletons. Germline V gene lookup returns CDR1 SGHTA and CDR2 FQGTGA. This CDR3 is 16 amino acids long. V lost 3 bases to trimming and J lost 4 bases; unmatched junction nucleotides: 6. The study's findings and limits: A later analysis showed that HLA-associated TCR beta chains had undergone more clonal expansion than equally common others. In a later analysis, a missense DCLRE1C variant was linked to TCR beta V- and J-gene trimming.

Turning to this clone: Its antigen is currently unknown.

The chain is built from TRBV7-3 and TRBJ2-1; 10 nucleotides match TRBD2. Sequenced input: PBMCs. This sequence originates from a man aged 18 to 29 in good health and CMV-seropositive. This CDR3 reads CASSFQGTSVYNEQFF. In nucleotides, the CDR3 is TGTGCCAGCAGCTTTCAAGGGACTAGCGTTTACAATGAGCAGTTCTTC.